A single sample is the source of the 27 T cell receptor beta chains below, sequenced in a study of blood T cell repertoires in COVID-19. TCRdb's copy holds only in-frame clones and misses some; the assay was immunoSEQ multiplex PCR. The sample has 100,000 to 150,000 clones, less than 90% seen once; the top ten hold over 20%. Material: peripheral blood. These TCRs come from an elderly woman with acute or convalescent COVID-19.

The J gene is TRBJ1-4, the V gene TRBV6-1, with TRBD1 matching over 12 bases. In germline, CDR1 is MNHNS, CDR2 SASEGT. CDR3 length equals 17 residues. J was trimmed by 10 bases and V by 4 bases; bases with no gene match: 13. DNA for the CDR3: TGTGCCAGCAGTGGAATGAACCCCGGGACAGGGGGCGGAAAACTGTTTTTT. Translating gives CASSGMNPGTGGGKLFF.

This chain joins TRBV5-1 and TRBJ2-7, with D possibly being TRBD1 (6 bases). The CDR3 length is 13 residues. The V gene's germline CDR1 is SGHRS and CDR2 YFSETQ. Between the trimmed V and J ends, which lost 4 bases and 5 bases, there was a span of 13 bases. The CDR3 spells CASSGLPGDEQYV. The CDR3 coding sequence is TGCGCCAGCAGCGGCCTGCCAGGGGACGAGCAGTACGTC.

CDR3 nucleotide sequence: TGTGCCAGCAGACCCCCGGGACAGGGGGGCTACACCTTC. It yields the protein CASRPPGQGGYTF. The rearrangement uses TRBV28 and TRBJ1-2; 10 bases are a match to TRBD1. The ends lost 6 bases at V and 8 bases at J; junction bases unmatched: 6. Looked up from germline, CDR1 is MDHEN and CDR2 is SYDVKM. The CDR3 sequence is 13 residues long.

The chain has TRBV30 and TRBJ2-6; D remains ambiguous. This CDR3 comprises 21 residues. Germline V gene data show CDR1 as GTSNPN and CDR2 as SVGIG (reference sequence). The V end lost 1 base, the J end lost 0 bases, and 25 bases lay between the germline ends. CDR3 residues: CAWSASTPRQGSFSGANVLTF. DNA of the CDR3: TGTGCCTGGAGTGCATCCACCCCTCGACAAGGCTCGTTCTCTGGGGCCAACGTCCTGACTTTC.

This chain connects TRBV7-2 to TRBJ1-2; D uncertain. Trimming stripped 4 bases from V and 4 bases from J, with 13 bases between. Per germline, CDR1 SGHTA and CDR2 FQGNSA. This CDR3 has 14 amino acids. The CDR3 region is CASSSEPGGYGYTF. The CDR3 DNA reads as TGTGCCAGCAGCTCAGAACCTGGCGGCTATGGCTACACCTTC.

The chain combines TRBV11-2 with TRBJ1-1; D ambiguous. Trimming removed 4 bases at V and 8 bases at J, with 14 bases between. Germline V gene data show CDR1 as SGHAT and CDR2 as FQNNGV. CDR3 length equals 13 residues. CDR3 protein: CASSSSRRHEAFF. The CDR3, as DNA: TGTGCCAGCAGCTCCTCCCGCAGGCACGAAGCTTTCTTT.

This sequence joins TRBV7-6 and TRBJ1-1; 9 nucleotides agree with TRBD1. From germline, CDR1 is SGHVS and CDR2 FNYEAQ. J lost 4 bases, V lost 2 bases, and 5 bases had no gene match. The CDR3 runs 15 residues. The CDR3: CASSLRDRERTEAFF. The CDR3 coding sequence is TGTGCCAGCAGCTTACGGGACAGGGAACGCACTGAAGCTTTCTTT. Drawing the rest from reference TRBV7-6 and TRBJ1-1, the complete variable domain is GAGVSQSPRYKVTKRGQDVALRCDPISGHVSLYWYRQALGQGPEFLTYFNYEAQQDKSGLPNDRFSAERPEGSISTLTIQRTEQRDSAMYRCASSLRDRERTEAFFGQGTRLTVV.

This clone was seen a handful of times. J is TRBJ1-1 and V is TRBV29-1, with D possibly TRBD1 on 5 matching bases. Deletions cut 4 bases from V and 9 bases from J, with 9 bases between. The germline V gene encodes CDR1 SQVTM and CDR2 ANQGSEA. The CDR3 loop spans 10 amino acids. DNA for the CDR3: TGCAGCGTTGGGGGGGACCAAGCTTTCTTT. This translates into CSVGGDQAFF.

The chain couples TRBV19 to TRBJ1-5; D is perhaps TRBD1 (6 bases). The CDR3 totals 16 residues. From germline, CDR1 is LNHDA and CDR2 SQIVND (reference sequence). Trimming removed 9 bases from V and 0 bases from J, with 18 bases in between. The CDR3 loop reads CASTGGGGYSNQPQHF. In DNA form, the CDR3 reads TGTGCCAGCACGGGGGGCGGGGGTTATAGCAATCAGCCCCAGCATTTT. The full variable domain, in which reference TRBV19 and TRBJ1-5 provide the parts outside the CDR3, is DGGITQSPKYLFRKEGQNVTLSCEQNLNHDAMYWYRQDPGQGLRLIYYSQIVNDFQKGDIAEGYSVSREKKESFPLTVTSAQKNPTAFYLCASTGGGGYSNQPQHFGDGTRLSIL.

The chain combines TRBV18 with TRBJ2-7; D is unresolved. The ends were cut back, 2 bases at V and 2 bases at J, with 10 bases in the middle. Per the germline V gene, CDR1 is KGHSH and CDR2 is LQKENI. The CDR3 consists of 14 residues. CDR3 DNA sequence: TGTGCCAGCTCACCAGATTTGCAGGCCTACGAGCAGTACTTC. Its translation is CASSPDLQAYEQYF.

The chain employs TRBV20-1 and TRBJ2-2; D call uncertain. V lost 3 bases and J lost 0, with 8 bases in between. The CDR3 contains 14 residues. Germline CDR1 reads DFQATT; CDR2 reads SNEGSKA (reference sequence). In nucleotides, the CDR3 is TGCAGTGCTAGTGGGCAGACGAACACCGGGGAGCTGTTTTTT. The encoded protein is CSASGQTNTGELFF.

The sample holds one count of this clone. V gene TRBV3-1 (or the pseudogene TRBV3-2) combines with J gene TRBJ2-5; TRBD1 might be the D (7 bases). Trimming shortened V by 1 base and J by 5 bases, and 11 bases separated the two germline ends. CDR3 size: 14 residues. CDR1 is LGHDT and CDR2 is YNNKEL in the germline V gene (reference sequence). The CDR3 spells CASSQVSGGETQYF. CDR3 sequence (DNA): TGTGCCAGCAGCCAAGTCTCAGGGGGGGAGACCCAGTACTTC.

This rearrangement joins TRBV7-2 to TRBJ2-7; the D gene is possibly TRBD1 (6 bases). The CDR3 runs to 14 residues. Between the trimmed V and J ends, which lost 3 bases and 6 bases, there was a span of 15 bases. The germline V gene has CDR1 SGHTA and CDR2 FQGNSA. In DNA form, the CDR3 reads TGTGCCAGCAGCTTGTCTTTCAGGGGCAGCGAGCAGTACTTC. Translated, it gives CASSLSFRGSEQYF. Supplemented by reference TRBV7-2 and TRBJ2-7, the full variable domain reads GAGVSQSPSNKVTEKGKDVELRCDPISGHTALYWYRQSLGQGLEFLIYFQGNSAPDKSGLPSDRFSAERTGGSVSTLTIQRTQQEDSAVYLCASSLSFRGSEQYFGPGTRLTVT.

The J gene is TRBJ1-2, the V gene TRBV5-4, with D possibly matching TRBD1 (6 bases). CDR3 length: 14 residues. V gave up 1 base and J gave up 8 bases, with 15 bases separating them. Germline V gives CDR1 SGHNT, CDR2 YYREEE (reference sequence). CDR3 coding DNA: TGTGCCAGCAGCTTGCCGCGAGGGGACATGGGCTACACCTTC. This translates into CASSLPRGDMGYTF.

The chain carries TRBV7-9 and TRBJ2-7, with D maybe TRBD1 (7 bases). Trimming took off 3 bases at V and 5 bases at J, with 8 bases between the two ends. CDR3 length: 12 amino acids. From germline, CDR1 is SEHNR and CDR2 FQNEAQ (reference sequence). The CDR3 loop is CASSFRGDEQYV. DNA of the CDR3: TGTGCCAGCAGCTTCAGGGGGGACGAGCAGTACGTC.

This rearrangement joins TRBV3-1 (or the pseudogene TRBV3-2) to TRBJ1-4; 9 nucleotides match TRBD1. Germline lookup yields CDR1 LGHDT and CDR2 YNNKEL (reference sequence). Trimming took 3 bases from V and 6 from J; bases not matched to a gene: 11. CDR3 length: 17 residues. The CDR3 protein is CASSHGTPGQGYEKLFF. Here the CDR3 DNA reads TGTGCCAGCAGCCACGGCACACCGGGACAGGGATATGAAAAACTGTTTTTT.

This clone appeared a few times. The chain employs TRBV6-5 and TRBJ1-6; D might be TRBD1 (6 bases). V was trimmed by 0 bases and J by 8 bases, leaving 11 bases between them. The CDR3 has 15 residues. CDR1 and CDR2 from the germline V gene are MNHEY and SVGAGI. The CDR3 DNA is TGTGCCAGCAGTTACTCGATACAGGGAGATTCACCCCTCCACTTT. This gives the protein CASSYSIQGDSPLHF.

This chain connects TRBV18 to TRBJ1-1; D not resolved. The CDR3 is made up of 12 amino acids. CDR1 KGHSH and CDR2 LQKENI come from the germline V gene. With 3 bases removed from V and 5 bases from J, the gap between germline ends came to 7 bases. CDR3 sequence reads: CASSPRETEAFF. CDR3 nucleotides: TGTGCCAGCTCACCGAGAGAGACTGAAGCTTTCTTT.

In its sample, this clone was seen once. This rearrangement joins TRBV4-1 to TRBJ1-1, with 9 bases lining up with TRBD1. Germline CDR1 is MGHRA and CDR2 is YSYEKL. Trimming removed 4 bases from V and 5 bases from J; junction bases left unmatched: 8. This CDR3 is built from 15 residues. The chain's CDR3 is CASSPEGQGSTEAFF. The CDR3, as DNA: TGCGCCAGCAGCCCTGAGGGACAGGGAAGTACTGAAGCTTTCTTT.

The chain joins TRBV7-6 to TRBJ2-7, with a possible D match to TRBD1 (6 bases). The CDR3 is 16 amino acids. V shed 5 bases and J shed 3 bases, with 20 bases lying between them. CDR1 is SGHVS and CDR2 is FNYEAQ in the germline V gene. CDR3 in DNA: TGTGCCAGCAGCCCCATGGACAGCAGCTATCTCTACGAGCAGTACTTC. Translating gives CASSPMDSSYLYEQYF. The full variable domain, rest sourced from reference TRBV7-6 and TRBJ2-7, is GAGVSQSPRYKVTKRGQDVALRCDPISGHVSLYWYRQALGQGPEFLTYFNYEAQQDKSGLPNDRFSAERPEGSISTLTIQRTEQRDSAMYRCASSPMDSSYLYEQYFGPGTRLTVT.

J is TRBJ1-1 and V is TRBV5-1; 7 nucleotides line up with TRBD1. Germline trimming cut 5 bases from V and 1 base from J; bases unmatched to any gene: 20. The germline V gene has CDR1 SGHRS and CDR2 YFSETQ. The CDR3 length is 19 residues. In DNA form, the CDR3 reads TGCGCCAGCAGAGAAATTCGGACAGGACGCACTTTGGGGAACACTGAAGCTTTCTTT. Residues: CASREIRTGRTLGNTEAFF.

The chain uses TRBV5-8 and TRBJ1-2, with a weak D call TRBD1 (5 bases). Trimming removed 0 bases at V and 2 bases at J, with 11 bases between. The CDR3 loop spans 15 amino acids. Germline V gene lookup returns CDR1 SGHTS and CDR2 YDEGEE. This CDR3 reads CASSLDGGNNYGYTF. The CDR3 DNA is TGTGCCAGCAGCTTGGACGGGGGTAACAACTATGGCTACACCTTC.

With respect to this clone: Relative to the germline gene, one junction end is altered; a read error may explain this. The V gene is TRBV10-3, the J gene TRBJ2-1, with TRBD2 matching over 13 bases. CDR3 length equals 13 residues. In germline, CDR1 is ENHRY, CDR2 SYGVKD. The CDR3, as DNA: TGTGCCACTGGGACTAGCGGGGACAACCGGCCCATCTTC. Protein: CATGTSGDNRPIF.

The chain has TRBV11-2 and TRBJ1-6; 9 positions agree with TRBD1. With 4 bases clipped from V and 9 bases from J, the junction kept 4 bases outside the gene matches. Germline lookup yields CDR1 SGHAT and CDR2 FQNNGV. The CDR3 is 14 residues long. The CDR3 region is CASSSGQGSSPLHF. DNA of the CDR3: TGTGCCAGCAGCTCCGGACAGGGGAGTTCACCCCTCCACTTT.

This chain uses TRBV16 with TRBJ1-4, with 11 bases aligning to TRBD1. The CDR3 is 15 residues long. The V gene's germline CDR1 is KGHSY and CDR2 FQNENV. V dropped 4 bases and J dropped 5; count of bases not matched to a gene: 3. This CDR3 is CASSPGDRGNEKLFF. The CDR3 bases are TGTGCCAGCAGCCCCGGGGACAGGGGGAATGAAAAACTGTTTTTT.

The CDR3 region is CASSRGHTNQPQHF. CDR3 bases: TGTGCCAGCAGCAGAGGACACACAAATCAGCCCCAGCATTTT. V is TRBV9 and J is TRBJ1-5; TRBD1 might be the D (5 bases). Looked up from germline, CDR1 is SGDLS and CDR2 is YYNGEE. V shed 4 bases and J shed 4 bases, with 12 bases lying between them. The CDR3 covers 14 residues.

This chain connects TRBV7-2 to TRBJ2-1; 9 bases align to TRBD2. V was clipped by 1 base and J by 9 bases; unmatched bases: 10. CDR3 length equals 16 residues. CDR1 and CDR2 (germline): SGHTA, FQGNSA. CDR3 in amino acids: CASSLVAAGGLSEQFF. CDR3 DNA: TGTGCCAGCAGCTTAGTTGCAGCGGGGGGTTTATCTGAGCAGTTCTTC.